This T cell receptor beta chain was observed in a study of cytomegalovirus exposure and HLA in healthy donors. Study-wide findings and caveats: A later analysis linked about 17,000 TCR beta sequences to HLA alleles at 0.05 false discovery rate. The authors enumerated over 150 TCR beta chains as linked to cytomegalovirus. In a later analysis, TCR beta V- and J-gene trimming showed a link to a missense DCLRE1C variant. Most TCRs appeared rarely, but some public TCRs recurred in many donors.

Of note for this clone: What it recognizes is unknown.

The V gene's germline CDR1 is MNHEY and CDR2 SMNVEV (reference sequence). Trimming left V 2 bases short and J 7 bases short, with 14 bases between. There are 15 residues in the CDR3. PCR employed 60 Vbeta and 13 Jbeta primers. Sequenced by immunoSEQ multiplex PCR; TCRdb stores in-frame clones only, minus some. The sample lists 220,000 or so clones, approximately 79% occurring once. Input material: PBMCs. The chain links TRBV27 to TRBJ2-2; D is unresolved. This TCR was sampled from a man in his fifties or sixties in good health and CMV-seronegative. The CDR3 spells CASSLVVLVGGELFF. The CDR3, as DNA: TGTGCCAGCAGTTTAGTCGTGCTAGTTGGCGGGGAGCTGTTTTTT.